The clone carrying this TCR beta chain was detected many times. What it binds is unknown. TCRdb reprocessed the reads via MiXCR and lists one record per CDR3 protein. The sample has 200,000 to 300,000 distinct CDR3 sequences, about an eighth seen once. CDR1 MNHNY and CDR2 SVGAGI come from the germline V gene (reference sequence). The CDR3 runs 17 residues. J gave up 7 bases and V 6 bases, and 15 bases lay outside the gene matches. This entry comes from a study of T cell repertoires in cytomegalovirus infection. Study observations and caveats: HLA-C-restricted TCR beta clonotypes specific for CMV led the ex vivo response. Accumulated public TCR beta family frequency recognized individuals carrying CMV together with the relevant HLA.

The clonotype was recovered from a human donor in good health (CMV status not recorded). Some clones in this sample may be carry-over from other donors' samples. The source material was PBMCs. The rearrangement uses TRBV6-6 and TRBJ2-1; 10 bases are shared with TRBD2. The CDR3 protein is CASRAGRIAGGMNEQFF. The DNA for the CDR3 is TGTGCCAGCAGAGCGGGTCGTATAGCGGGAGGTATGAATGAGCAGTTCTTC.